This T cell receptor (beta chain) emerged from a study of early T cells in non-severe SARS-CoV-2 infection. Study as a whole: Sequencing targeted bulk RNA from unsorted whole blood, leaving chains unpaired.

Attached unique molecular identifiers marked individual cDNA molecules. Each CDR3 protein is one row after TCRdb ran MiXCR on the 5' RACE reads. The sample has tens of thousands of distinct CDR3 sequences; nearly 5% are singletons. The CDR3 sequence is 15 residues long. With 8 bases clipped from V and 2 bases from J, the junction kept 2 bases outside the gene matches. CDR1 is ENHRY, CDR2 SYGVKD, per germline. Study observations and caveats: Matching with VDJdb favored anti-spike CD8 responses (missing private and CD4 specificities).

This clonotype was recorded many times. Its antigen is not known. This clonotype originated in an adult who was a healthcare worker with PCR-confirmed SARS-CoV-2 infection or an uninfected control (not recorded which). The specimen was whole blood. V is TRBV10-3 and J is TRBJ2-3, with 15 positions matching TRBD2. The DNA of the CDR3 is TGTGCCATCGGGACTAGCGGGGGGCACACAGATACGCAGTATTTT. Translating gives CAIGTSGGHTDTQYF.